This T cell receptor (beta chain) originates from a study of blood T cell repertoires in COVID-19. In the study overall: Sources were T cells, B-cell-depleted T cells, or PBMCs; the material itself was cDNA or gDNA.

Clones were read by immunoSEQ multiplex PCR, and TCRdb kept only the in-frame ones, dropping some. Among 92,000 or so clones listed, about nine tenths were seen once. CDR3 length: 15 amino acids. CDR1 and CDR2 (germline): MNHEY, SVGEGT. Trimming cost V 2 bases and J 3 bases, with 11 bases left between them. The V and J genes are TRBV6-2 or TRBV6-3 and TRBJ1-5, with D possibly matching TRBD1 (6 bases). The specimen sequenced was peripheral blood. The sequence was obtained from a man between 60 and 75 years old with acute or convalescent COVID-19. The CDR3 DNA reads TGTGCCAGCAGTTACCAGGACAGATACAATCAGCCCCAGCATTTT. It encodes CASSYQDRYNQPQHF.